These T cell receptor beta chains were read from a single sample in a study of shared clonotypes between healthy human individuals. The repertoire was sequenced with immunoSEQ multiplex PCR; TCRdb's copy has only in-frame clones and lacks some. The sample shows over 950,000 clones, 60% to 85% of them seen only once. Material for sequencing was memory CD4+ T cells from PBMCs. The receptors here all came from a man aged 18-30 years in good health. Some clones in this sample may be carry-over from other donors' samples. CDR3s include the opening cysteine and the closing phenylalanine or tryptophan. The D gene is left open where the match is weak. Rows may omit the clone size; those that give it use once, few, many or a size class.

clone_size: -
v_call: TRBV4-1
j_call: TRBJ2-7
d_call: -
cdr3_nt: TGCGCCAGCAGCCAAGGGGCCGGACTGGCCTACGAGCAGTACTTC
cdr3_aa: CASSQGAGLAYEQYF

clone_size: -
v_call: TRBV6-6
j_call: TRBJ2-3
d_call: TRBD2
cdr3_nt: TGTGCCAGCAGTTACGGCGGGAGTCTGCCAGATACGCAGTATTTT
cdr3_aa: CASSYGGSLPDTQYF

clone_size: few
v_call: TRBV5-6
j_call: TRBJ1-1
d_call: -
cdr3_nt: TGTGCCAGCAGCCGAGGCTTTAACAGGAACACTGAAGCTTTCTTT
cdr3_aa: CASSRGFNRNTEAFF

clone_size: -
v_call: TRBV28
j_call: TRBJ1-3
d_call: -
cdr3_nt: TGTGCCAGCAGCACAACTCCAAGAGGGGCTGGAAACACCATATATTTT
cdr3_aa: CASSTTPRGAGNTIYF

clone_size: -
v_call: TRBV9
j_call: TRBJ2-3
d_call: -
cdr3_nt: TGTGCCAGCAGCCCCCCCCAGGGCCTAGAGGCAGATACGCAGTATTTT
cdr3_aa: CASSPPQGLEADTQYF

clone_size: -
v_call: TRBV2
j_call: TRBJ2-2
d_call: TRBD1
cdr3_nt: TGTGCCAGCAAGCGGGACAGGGACACCGGGGAGCTGTTTTTT
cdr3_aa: CASKRDRDTGELFF

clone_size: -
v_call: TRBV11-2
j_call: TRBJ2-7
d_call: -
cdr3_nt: TGTGCCAGCAGCTTAACCTTGAGCTCCTACGAGCAGTACTTC
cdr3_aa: CASSLTLSSYEQYF

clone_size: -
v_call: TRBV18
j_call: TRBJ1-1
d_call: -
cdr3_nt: TGTGCCAGCTCACCAATGGGGGGCCTGAGAACTGAAGCTTTCTTT
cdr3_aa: CASSPMGGLRTEAFF

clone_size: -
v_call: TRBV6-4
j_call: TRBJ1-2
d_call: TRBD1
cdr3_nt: TGTGCCAGCAGTGAAGGACAGGGGGCGACTGGCTACACCTTC
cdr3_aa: CASSEGQGATGYTF

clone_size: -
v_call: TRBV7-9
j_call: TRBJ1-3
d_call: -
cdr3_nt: TGTGCCAGCGAACCCCCGACGAGCTCTGGAAACACCATATATTTT
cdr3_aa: CASEPPTSSGNTIYF

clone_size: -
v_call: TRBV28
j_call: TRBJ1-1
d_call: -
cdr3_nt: TGTGCCAGCAGTTGGAAGGGGGGAGGGGGACCGAACACTGAAGCTTTCTTT
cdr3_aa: CASSWKGGGGPNTEAFF

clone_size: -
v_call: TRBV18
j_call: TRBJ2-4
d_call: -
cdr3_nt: TGTGCCAGCCTACTGCAGGAGGGGAACATTCAGTACTTC
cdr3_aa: CASLLQEGNIQYF

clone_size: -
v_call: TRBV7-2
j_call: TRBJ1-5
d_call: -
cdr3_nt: TGTGCCAGCAGCTTAGGCAATAGCAATCAGCCCCAGCATTTT
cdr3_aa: CASSLGNSNQPQHF

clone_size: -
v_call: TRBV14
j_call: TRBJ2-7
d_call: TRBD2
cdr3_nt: TGTGCCAGCAGCTTGGGACTAGCGAGGGGTGACGAGCAGTACTTC
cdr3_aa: CASSLGLARGDEQYF

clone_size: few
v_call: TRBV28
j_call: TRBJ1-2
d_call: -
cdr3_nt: TGTGCCAGCAGTTTAGGGCAGACCGGCTACACCTTC
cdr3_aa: CASSLGQTGYTF

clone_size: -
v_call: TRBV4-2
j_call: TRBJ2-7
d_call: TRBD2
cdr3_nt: TGTGCCAGCAGCCCCTGGACTAGCGGGGCCTCCTACGAGCAGTACTTC
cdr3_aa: CASSPWTSGASYEQYF

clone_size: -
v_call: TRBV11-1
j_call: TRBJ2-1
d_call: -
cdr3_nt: TGTGCCAGCAGCTTCGCGCCTACTTCCTACAATGAGCAGTTCTTC
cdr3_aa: CASSFAPTSYNEQFF

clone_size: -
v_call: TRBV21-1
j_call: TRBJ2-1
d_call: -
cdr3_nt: TGTGCCAGCAGCAAACTAGCGGCTAATCCTAGCTCCTACAATGAGCAGTTCTTC
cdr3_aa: CASSKLAANPSSYNEQFF

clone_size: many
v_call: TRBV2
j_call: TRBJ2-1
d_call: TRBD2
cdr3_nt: TGTGCCAGCAGTGACCCGGGAGGGCGCGGGAGCTCCTACAATGAGCAGTTCTTC
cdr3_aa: CASSDPGGRGSSYNEQFF

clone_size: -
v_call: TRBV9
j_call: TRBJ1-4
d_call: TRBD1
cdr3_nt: TGTGCCAGCAGCGTGACAGGGATGTTTAATGAAAAACTGTTTTTT
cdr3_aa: CASSVTGMFNEKLFF

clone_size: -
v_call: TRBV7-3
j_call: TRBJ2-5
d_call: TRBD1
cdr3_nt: TGTGCCAGCAGCTTAGGACAGGCTCCCCAGACCCAGTACTTC
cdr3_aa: CASSLGQAPQTQYF

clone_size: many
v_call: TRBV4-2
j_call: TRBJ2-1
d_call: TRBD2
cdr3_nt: TGTGCCAGCAGCCAAGCCCTAGCGGGAGCGTCCTACAATGAGCAGTTCTTC
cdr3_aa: CASSQALAGASYNEQFF

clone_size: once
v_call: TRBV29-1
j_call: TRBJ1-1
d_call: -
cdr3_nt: TGCAGCGTGGGGGGGGTGAGGACTGAAGCTTTCTTT
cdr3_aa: CSVGGVRTEAFF

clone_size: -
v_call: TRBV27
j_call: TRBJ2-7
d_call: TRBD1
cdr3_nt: TGTGCCAGCAGGGGGACAGGGGGCTACTACGAGCAGTACTTC
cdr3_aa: CASRGTGGYYEQYF

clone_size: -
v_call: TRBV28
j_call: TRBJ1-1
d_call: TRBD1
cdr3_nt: TGTGCCAGCAGTTTTTACAGGGGGAATACTGAAGCTTTCTTT
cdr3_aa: CASSFYRGNTEAFF

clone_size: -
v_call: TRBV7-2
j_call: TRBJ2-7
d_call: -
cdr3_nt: TGTGCCAGCAGCTTAGTCCGACAGGCCGGCGAGCAGTACTTC
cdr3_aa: CASSLVRQAGEQYF

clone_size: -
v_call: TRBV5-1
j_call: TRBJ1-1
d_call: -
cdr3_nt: TGCGCCAGCAGCTTTTCATCCGTGAACACTGAAGCTTTCTTT
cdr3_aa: CASSFSSVNTEAFF

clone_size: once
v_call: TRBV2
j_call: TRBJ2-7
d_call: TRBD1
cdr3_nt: TGTGCCAGCAGGACAGGGGAAGGCTACGAGCAGTACTTC
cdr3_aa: CASRTGEGYEQYF